The clone carrying this T cell receptor beta chain appeared a few times. The sample is drawn from a study of cytomegalovirus exposure and HLA in healthy donors. Study as a whole: Out of about 360 genotyped donors, about 80% belonged to the Caucasian-associated ancestry cluster.

A multiplex PCR was run with 60 Vbeta primers and 13 Jbeta primers. The authors' processing: The authors later counted 70 million to 85 million unique TCR beta chains, 9 million to 12 million of them shared. TCRdb's copy holds only in-frame clones and misses some; the assay was immunoSEQ multiplex PCR. Clone size and the V and J calls come from that table; the DNA yielded D and trimming. The table records about 110,000 clones, roughly 80% of them present only once. Germline V gives CDR1 SEHNR, CDR2 FQNEAQ (reference sequence). With 5 bases clipped from V and 5 bases from J, the junction kept 8 bases outside the gene matches. CDR3 size: 14 residues.

Sequencing was done on a sample of PBMCs. The TCR originated in a woman between 40 and 55 years old in good health and CMV-seronegative. The rearrangement joins TRBV7-9 to TRBJ1-1; TRBD1 matches 7 bases. The CDR3 DNA follows: TGTGCCAGCAGCCGACAGGGTTTGGGAACTGAAGCTTTCTTT. Translating it yields CASSRQGLGTEAFF.